This TCR beta chain was sequenced for a study of T cells after yellow fever vaccination. The CDR3 contains 17 residues. V was shortened by 3 bases and J by 1 base, with 22 bases between the two germline ends. The V gene's germline CDR1 is DFQATT and CDR2 SNEGSKA (reference sequence). MiXCR, applied by TCRdb to the 5' RACE reads, yields one record per CDR3 protein. Here the sample spans hundreds of thousands of distinct CDR3 sequences, approximately 13% being singletons. This TCR was recovered from a man between 25 and 39 years old who received the YFV17D yellow fever vaccine. The sample was PBMCs, taken on the day of the yellow fever booster vaccination. The rearrangement links TRBV20-1 to TRBJ2-7; D is uncertain. CDR3 loop: CSASGLYPGQISYEQYF. The DNA for the CDR3 is TGCAGTGCTAGTGGGTTATATCCGGGCCAGATTTCCTACGAGCAGTACTTC.